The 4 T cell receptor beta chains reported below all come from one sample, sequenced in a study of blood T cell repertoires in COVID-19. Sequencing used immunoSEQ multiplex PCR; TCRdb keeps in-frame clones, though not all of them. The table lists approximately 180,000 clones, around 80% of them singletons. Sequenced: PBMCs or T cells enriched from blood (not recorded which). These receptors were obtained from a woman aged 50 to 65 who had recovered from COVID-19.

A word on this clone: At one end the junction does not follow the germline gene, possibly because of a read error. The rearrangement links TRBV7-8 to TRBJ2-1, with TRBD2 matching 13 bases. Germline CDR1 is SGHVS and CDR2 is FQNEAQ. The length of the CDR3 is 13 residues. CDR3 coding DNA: TGTGCCAGCAGCCCAGGACTAGCGGGAGTACTGATCTTC. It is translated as CASSPGLAGVLIF.

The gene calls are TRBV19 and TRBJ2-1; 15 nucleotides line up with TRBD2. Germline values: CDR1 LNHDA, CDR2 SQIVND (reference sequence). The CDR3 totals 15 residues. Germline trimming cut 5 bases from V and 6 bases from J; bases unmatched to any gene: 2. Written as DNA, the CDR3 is TGTGCCAGTAGTCAGGGACTAGCGGGAGGCAATGAGCAGTTCTTC. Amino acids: CASSQGLAGGNEQFF.

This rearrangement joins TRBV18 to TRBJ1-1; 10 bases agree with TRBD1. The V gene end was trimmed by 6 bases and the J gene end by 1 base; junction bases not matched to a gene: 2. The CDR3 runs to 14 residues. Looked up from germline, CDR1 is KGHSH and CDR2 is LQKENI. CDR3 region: CASSRTGGNTEAFF. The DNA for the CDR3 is TGTGCCAGCTCCCGGACAGGGGGGAACACTGAAGCTTTCTTT.

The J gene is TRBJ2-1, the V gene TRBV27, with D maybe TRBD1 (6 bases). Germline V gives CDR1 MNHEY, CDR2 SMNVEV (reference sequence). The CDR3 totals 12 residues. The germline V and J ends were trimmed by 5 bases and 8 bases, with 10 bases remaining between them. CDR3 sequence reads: CASSPTGDEQFF. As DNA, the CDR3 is TGTGCCAGCAGTCCGACAGGCGATGAGCAGTTCTTC.